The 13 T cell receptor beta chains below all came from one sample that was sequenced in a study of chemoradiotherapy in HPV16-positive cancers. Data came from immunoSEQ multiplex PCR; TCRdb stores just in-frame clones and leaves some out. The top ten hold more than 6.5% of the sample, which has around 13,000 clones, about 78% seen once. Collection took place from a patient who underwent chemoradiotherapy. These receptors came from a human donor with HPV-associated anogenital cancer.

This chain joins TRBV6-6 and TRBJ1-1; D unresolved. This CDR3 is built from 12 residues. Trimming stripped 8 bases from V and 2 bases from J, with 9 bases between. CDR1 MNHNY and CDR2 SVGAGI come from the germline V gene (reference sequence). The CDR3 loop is CASAGKNTEAFF. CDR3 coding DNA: TGTGCCAGCGCGGGGAAAAACACTGAAGCTTTCTTT.

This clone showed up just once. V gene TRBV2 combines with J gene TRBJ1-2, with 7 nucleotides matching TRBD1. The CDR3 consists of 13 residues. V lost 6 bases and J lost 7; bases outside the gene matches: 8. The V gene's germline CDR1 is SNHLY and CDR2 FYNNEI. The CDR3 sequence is CASRTGYSAGYTF. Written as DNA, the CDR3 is TGTGCCAGCAGGACAGGGTATTCTGCTGGCTACACCTTC. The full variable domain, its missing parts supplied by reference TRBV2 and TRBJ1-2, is EPEVTQTPSHQVTQMGQEVILRCVPISNHLYFYWYRQILGQKVEFLVSFYNNEISEKSEIFDDQFSVERPDGSNFTLKIRSTKLEDSAMYFCASRTGYSAGYTFGSGTRLTVV.

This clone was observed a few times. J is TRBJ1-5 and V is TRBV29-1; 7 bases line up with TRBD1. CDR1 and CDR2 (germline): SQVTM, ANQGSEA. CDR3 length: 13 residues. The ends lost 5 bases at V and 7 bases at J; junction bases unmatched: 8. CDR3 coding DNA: TGCAGCGTTTTGACAGGGCAGGGGCAGCCCCAGCATTTT. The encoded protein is CSVLTGQGQPQHF.

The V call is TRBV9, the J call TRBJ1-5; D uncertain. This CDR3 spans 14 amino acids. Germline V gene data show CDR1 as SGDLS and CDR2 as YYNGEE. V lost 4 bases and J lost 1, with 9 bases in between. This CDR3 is CASSPHASNQPQHF. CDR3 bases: TGTGCCAGCAGCCCTCACGCGAGCAATCAGCCCCAGCATTTT.

CDR3: CASSQAGPANTGELFF. The DNA of the CDR3 is TGTGCCAGCAGTCAGGCGGGGCCCGCGAACACCGGGGAGCTGTTTTTT. The chain joins TRBV28 to TRBJ2-2; D is perhaps TRBD2 (6 bases). The germline V and J ends were trimmed by 5 bases and 0 bases, with 13 bases remaining between them. CDR1 is MDHEN, CDR2 SYDVKM, per germline. The CDR3 length is 16 residues.

The CDR3 spells CASSEQGTDTQYF. CDR3 in DNA: TGTGCCAGCAGTGAACAGGGCACAGATACGCAGTATTTT. This chain links TRBV6-4 with TRBJ2-3, with D perhaps matching TRBD1 (5 bases). The CDR3 runs to 13 residues. Germline V gives CDR1 MRHNA, CDR2 SNTAGT. Trimming shortened V by 3 bases and J by 1 base, and 5 bases separated the two germline ends.

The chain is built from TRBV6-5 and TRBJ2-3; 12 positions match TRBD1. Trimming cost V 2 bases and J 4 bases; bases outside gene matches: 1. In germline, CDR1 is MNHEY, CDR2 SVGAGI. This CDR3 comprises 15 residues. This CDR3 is CASSYGTGGADTQYF. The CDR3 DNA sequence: TGTGCCAGCAGTTACGGGACAGGGGGCGCAGATACGCAGTATTTT.

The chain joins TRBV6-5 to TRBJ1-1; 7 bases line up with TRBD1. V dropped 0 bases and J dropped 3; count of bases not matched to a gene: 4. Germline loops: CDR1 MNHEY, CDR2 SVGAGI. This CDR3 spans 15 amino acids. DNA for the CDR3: TGTGCCAGCAGTTACTCAATCCAGGGGGACACTGAAGCTTTCTTT. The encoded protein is CASSYSIQGDTEAFF.

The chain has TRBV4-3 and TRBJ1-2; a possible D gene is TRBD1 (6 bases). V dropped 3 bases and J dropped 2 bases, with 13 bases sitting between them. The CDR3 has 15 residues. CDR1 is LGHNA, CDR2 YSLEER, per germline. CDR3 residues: CASSHSWTANYGYTF. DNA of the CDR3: TGCGCCAGCAGCCACTCCTGGACAGCGAACTATGGCTACACCTTC.

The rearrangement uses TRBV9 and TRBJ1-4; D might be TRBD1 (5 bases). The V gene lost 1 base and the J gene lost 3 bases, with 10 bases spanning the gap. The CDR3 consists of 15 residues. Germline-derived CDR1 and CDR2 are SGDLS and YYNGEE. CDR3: CASSVSGRANEKLFF. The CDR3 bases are TGTGCCAGCAGCGTATCCGGCAGGGCTAATGAAAAACTGTTTTTT.

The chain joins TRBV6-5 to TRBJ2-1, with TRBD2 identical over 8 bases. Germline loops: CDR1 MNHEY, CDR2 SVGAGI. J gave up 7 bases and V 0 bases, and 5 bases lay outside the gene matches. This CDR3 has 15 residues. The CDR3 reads CASSYSVAGLNEQFF. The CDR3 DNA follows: TGTGCCAGCAGTTACTCGGTAGCGGGACTGAATGAGCAGTTCTTC.

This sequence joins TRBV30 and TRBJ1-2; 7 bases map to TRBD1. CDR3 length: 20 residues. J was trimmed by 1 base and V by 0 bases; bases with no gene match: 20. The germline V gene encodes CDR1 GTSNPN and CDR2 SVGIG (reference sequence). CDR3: CAWSVQIFNRDRQSNYGYTF. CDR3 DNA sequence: TGTGCCTGGAGTGTCCAAATATTCAACCGGGACAGACAGAGTAACTATGGCTACACCTTC.

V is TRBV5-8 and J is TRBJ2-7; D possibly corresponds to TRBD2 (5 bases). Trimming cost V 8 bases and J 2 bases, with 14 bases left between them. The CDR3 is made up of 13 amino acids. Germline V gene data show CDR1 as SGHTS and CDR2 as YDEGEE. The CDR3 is CASWWRTPYEQYF. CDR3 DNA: TGTGCCAGTTGGTGGAGGACCCCCTACGAGCAGTACTTC. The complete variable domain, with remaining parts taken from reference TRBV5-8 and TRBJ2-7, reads EAGVTQSPTHLIKTRGQQATLRCSPISGHTSVYWYQQALGLGLQFLLWYDEGEERNRGNFPPRFSGRQFPNYSSELNVNALELEDSALYLCASWWRTPYEQYFGPGTRLTVT.